This entry lists 32 T cell receptor beta chains sequenced from one sample in a study of vaccination effects on CD4 cells after COVID-19. Isolation of CD4+ T cells took place after about ten days of culture. The data were produced by immunoSEQ multiplex PCR, yet TCRdb's version contains in-frame clones alone and is incomplete. The profile shows 37,000 or so clones, 65% to 70% of them singletons. For these TCRs, the target antigens are not known. This material consisted of CD4+ T cells from PBMCs cultured without peptide, taken before COVID-19 vaccination. The receptors were gathered from a human donor who received a COVID-19 vaccine.

The CDR3 sequence is CASSYSGYGYTF. CDR3 coding DNA: TGTGCCAGCAGTTACAGCGGTTATGGCTACACCTTC. This sequence joins TRBV6-5 and TRBJ1-2; D gene unclear. V lost 2 bases and J lost 5, with 6 bases in between. The CDR3 sequence is 12 residues long. Germline loops: CDR1 MNHEY, CDR2 SVGAGI.

The V call is TRBV27, the J call TRBJ1-4, with a possible D match to TRBD1 (6 bases). This CDR3 has 15 amino acids. CDR1 is MNHEY and CDR2 is SMNVEV in the germline V gene (reference sequence). Between the trimmed V and J ends, which lost 0 bases and 4 bases, there was a span of 9 bases. CDR3 DNA: TGTGCCAGCAGTTTATCGCACAGGGTTAATGAAAAACTGTTTTTT. Amino acids: CASSLSHRVNEKLFF. The full variable domain, its missing parts supplied by reference TRBV27 and TRBJ1-4, is EAQVTQNPRYLITVTGKKLTVTCSQNMNHEYMSWYRQDPGLGLRQIYYSMNVEVTDKGDVPEGYKVSRKEKRNFPLILESPSPNQTSLYFCASSLSHRVNEKLFFGSGTQLSVL.

The V gene is TRBV6-5, the J gene TRBJ1-1, with 7 bases identical to TRBD1. Germline V gives CDR1 MNHEY, CDR2 SVGAGI. The CDR3 loop spans 14 amino acids. J was trimmed by 1 base and V by 7 bases; bases with no gene match: 6. CDR3 sequence (DNA): TGTGCCAGCAAGGATGGGACAGCGAACACTGAAGCTTTCTTT. It codes for CASKDGTANTEAFF.

The genes are TRBV14 and TRBJ1-2, with a possible D match to TRBD1 (5 bases). CDR1 is SGHDN and CDR2 is FVKESK in the germline V gene. The CDR3 covers 13 residues. Deletions cut 3 bases from V and 5 bases from J, with 10 bases between. CDR3 sequence reads: CASSQGRAYGYTF. CDR3 bases: TGTGCCAGCAGCCAGGGCAGGGCTTATGGCTACACCTTC.

This clone has more than one count but fewer than ten. J is TRBJ1-1 and V is TRBV19; D is undetermined. CDR1 LNHDA and CDR2 SQIVND come from the germline V gene (reference sequence). Trimming took off 6 bases at V and 0 bases at J, with 14 bases between the two ends. The CDR3 runs to 15 residues. The CDR3 reads CASRTTPDLNTEAFF. The CDR3 region has the DNA TGTGCCAGTAGGACCACCCCTGATTTGAACACTGAAGCTTTCTTT.

The chain couples TRBV7-9 to TRBJ2-7; TRBD2 might be the D (7 bases). Trimming removed 11 bases from V and 2 bases from J, with 16 bases in between. The CDR3 sequence is 13 residues long. CDR1 is SEHNR, CDR2 FQNEAQ, per germline (reference sequence). The CDR3 coding sequence is TGTGCCGGGGGGGGGCTTATCCCCTACGAGCAGTACTTC. It is translated as CAGGGLIPYEQYF.

The chain employs TRBV24-1 and TRBJ2-2, with D possibly TRBD1 on 6 matching bases. The ends were cut back, 7 bases at V and 1 base at J, with 12 bases in the middle. This CDR3 spans 15 amino acids. CDR1 and CDR2 from the germline V gene are KGHDR and SFDVKD. CDR3 DNA sequence: TGTGCCACCAGAGGACACAGGGAGAACACCGGGGAGCTGTTTTTT. It is translated as CATRGHRENTGELFF.

The V gene is TRBV7-9, the J gene TRBJ2-2; unclear D gene. The CDR3 has 19 amino acids. The V end lost 3 bases, the J end lost 4 bases, and 24 bases lay between the germline ends. CDR1 is SEHNR, CDR2 FQNEAQ, per germline (reference sequence). DNA for the CDR3: TGTGCCAGCAGCTTCTACTTTCGGAGAGGCTTTTCGGGCACCGGGGAGCTGTTTTTT. Protein sequence: CASSFYFRRGFSGTGELFF.

This chain links TRBV29-1 with TRBJ2-4; weak D call: TRBD2 (7 bases). V was trimmed by 4 bases and J by 2 bases, leaving 12 bases between them. From germline, CDR1 is SQVTM and CDR2 ANQGSEA. CDR3 size: 14 residues. The CDR3 DNA sequence: TGCAGCGTTGGGAGGGGGGGGACCAAAAACATTCAGTACTTC. It translates to CSVGRGGTKNIQYF. The whole variable domain, filled in from reference TRBV29-1 and TRBJ2-4, reads SAVISQKPSRDICQRGTSLTIQCQVDSQVTMMFWYRQQPGQSLTLIATANQGSEATYESGFVIDKFPISRPNLTFSTLTVSNMSPEDSSIYLCSVGRGGTKNIQYFGAGTRLSVL.

About this clone itself: Additional DNA sequences in this sample encode the identical CDR3. This chain links TRBV6-4 with TRBJ2-3, with TRBD2 identical over 11 bases. V was clipped by 0 bases and J by 4 bases; unmatched bases: 0. The CDR3 extends over 15 amino acids. Per the germline V gene, CDR1 is MRHNA and CDR2 is SNTAGT. CDR3 bases: TGTGCCAGCAGTGACTCTAGCGGGGGGGCAGATACGCAGTATTTT. This translates into CASSDSSGGADTQYF.

In this sample, this clone turned up a few times. The V call is TRBV5-1, the J call TRBJ2-3, with D unresolved. This CDR3 contains 15 residues. Trimming removed 4 bases at V and 4 bases at J, with 16 bases between. The germline CDR1 and CDR2 sequences are SGHRS and YFSETQ. The CDR3 DNA sequence: TGCGCCAGCAGCGACGGGTCCCTCGCGGCAGATACGCAGTATTTT. It encodes CASSDGSLAADTQYF.

The J gene is TRBJ1-2, the V gene TRBV20-1, with D perhaps TRBD1 (5 bases). CDR1 is DFQATT and CDR2 is SNEGSKA in the germline V gene (reference sequence). The CDR3 is made up of 14 amino acids. Between the trimmed V and J ends, which lost 3 bases and 4 bases, there was a span of 15 bases. The CDR3 sequence: CSASQMMGTYGYTF. The CDR3, as DNA: TGCAGTGCTAGTCAGATGATGGGGACCTATGGCTACACCTTC.

The V gene is TRBV6-5, the J gene TRBJ2-1; D perhaps matches TRBD2 (6 bases). V was clipped by 6 bases and J by 5 bases, with 17 bases between them. This CDR3 has 15 amino acids. The germline CDR1 and CDR2 sequences are MNHEY and SVGAGI. The CDR3 spells CASRRSSGRHNEQFF. CDR3 nucleotide sequence: TGTGCCAGCAGAAGATCGTCCGGGAGACACAATGAGCAGTTCTTC.

This chain uses TRBV27 with TRBJ2-2, with 15 nucleotides matching TRBD2. V lost 7 bases and J lost 0; bases outside the gene matches: 9. The CDR3 totals 19 residues. Per the germline V gene, CDR1 is MNHEY and CDR2 is SMNVEV (reference sequence). The CDR3 protein is CASTRQGTSGGPNTGELFF. Written as DNA, the CDR3 is TGTGCCAGCACCCGCCAGGGGACTAGCGGGGGGCCGAACACCGGGGAGCTGTTTTTT.

This rearrangement joins TRBV6-5 to TRBJ1-3; D is unclear. The CDR3 extends over 15 amino acids. Trimming pared 8 bases from V and 0 bases from J, leaving 14 bases between. Per the germline V gene, CDR1 is MNHEY and CDR2 is SVGAGI. The CDR3 here is CASGNRLNSGNTIYF. CDR3 DNA sequence: TGTGCCAGCGGGAACCGACTAAACTCTGGAAACACCATATATTTT.

The rearrangement links TRBV5-4 to TRBJ2-3; D remains unclear. This CDR3 has 15 residues. Germline V gives CDR1 SGHNT, CDR2 YYREEE (reference sequence). The germline V and J ends were trimmed by 6 bases and 2 bases, with 16 bases remaining between them. DNA for the CDR3: TGTGCCAGCATGGAGAACCACCTACCCACAGATACGCAGTATTTT. Encoded protein: CASMENHLPTDTQYF.

J is TRBJ2-2 and V is TRBV7-8; a possible D gene is TRBD2 (7 bases). This CDR3 has 16 amino acids. Germline assignment: CDR1 SGHVS and CDR2 FQNEAQ. V gave up 1 base and J gave up 4 bases, with 13 bases separating them. The CDR3 region is CASSLVTGGGTGELFF. DNA of the CDR3: TGTGCCAGCAGCTTAGTAACGGGGGGCGGCACCGGGGAGCTGTTTTTT.

This clone was seen a handful of times. V gene TRBV7-8 combines with J gene TRBJ2-1; TRBD1 might be the D (6 bases). This CDR3 region has 13 residues. CDR1 and CDR2 (germline): SGHVS, FQNEAQ. Trimming pared 5 bases from V and 7 bases from J, leaving 12 bases between. CDR3 nucleotide sequence: TGTGCCAGCAGCGGACGACAGGCGAATGAGCAGTTCTTC. Its protein product is CASSGRQANEQFF.

This chain joins TRBV18 and TRBJ2-2, with 9 bases that match TRBD1. V lost 0 bases to trimming and J lost 6 bases; unmatched junction nucleotides: 2. CDR1 is KGHSH, CDR2 LQKENI, per germline. The length of the CDR3 is 15 residues. As DNA, the CDR3 is TGTGCCAGCTCACCACCGAGGACAGGGGCCGGGGAGCTGTTTTTT. Translating it yields CASSPPRTGAGELFF.

To note about this clone: This sample includes further DNA sequences coding for the same CDR3. The chain links TRBV3-1 (or the pseudogene TRBV3-2) to TRBJ1-2, with D possibly matching TRBD1 (6 bases). Germline loops: CDR1 LGHDT, CDR2 YNNKEL (reference sequence). V shed 0 bases and J shed 4 bases, with 9 bases lying between them. The CDR3 contains 14 residues. CDR3 amino acids: CASSQDTGFYGYTF. CDR3 DNA sequence: TGTGCCAGCAGCCAAGACACAGGGTTCTATGGCTACACCTTC.

This clone has only a few counts. The chain recombines TRBV29-1 with TRBJ1-6; tentative D call: TRBD1 (5 bases). V was clipped by 4 bases and J by 8 bases, with 12 bases between them. The CDR3 runs 13 residues. Germline V lookup: CDR1 SQVTM, CDR2 ANQGSEA. In nucleotides, the CDR3 is TGCAGCGTTGGACTGGAAGGGGATTCACCCCTCCACTTT. It yields the protein CSVGLEGDSPLHF.

This clone has a handful of counts. The V and J genes are TRBV5-1 and TRBJ2-4; D is possibly TRBD2 (5 bases). V was cut by 3 bases and J by 6 bases, with 7 bases left in between. The CDR3 has 12 residues. The V gene's germline CDR1 is SGHRS and CDR2 YFSETQ. The CDR3 sequence: CASSSEGNIQYF. DNA of the CDR3: TGCGCCAGCAGCTCTGAGGGAAACATTCAGTACTTC.

V and J are TRBV3-1 (or the pseudogene TRBV3-2) and TRBJ1-5; no reliable D call. Germline V gene sequence: CDR1 LGHDT, CDR2 YNNKEL (reference sequence). Trimming took off 0 bases at V and 6 bases at J, with 9 bases between the two ends. This CDR3 comprises 14 residues. The CDR3 loop reads CASSQDPLIQPQHF. The CDR3 DNA reads TGTGCCAGCAGCCAAGACCCATTGATTCAGCCCCAGCATTTT.

This clone was found a few times. The chain is built from TRBV19 and TRBJ1-1; D not resolved. Germline CDR1 and CDR2: LNHDA and SQIVND (reference sequence). The CDR3 spans 13 residues. The germline V and J ends were trimmed by 3 bases and 4 bases, with 9 bases remaining between them. This chain's CDR3 is CASSISIVTEAFF. The CDR3 DNA reads TGTGCCAGTAGTATTAGTATCGTCACTGAAGCTTTCTTT.

This clone was observed once. V is TRBV19 and J is TRBJ1-2; 11 bases agree with TRBD1. Germline CDR1 is LNHDA and CDR2 is SQIVND (reference sequence). The CDR3 consists of 14 residues. V dropped 4 bases and J dropped 4; count of bases not matched to a gene: 2. The CDR3 DNA is TGTGCCAGTAGTACGGACAGGGGGCTCTATGGCTACACCTTC. It translates to CASSTDRGLYGYTF.

The chain combines TRBV3-1 (or the pseudogene TRBV3-2) with TRBJ2-5; the match to TRBD2 covers 11 bases. CDR3 size: 17 residues. V dropped 3 bases and J dropped 4; count of bases not matched to a gene: 10. Per the germline V gene, CDR1 is LGHDT and CDR2 is YNNKEL (reference sequence). CDR3 in DNA: TGTGCCAGCAGCCACGTGTTAGCGGGAGGGACATTAGAGACCCAGTACTTC. Translated: CASSHVLAGGTLETQYF.

The chain couples TRBV10-1 to TRBJ2-3; the match to TRBD2 covers 8 bases. This CDR3 is 16 amino acids long. Germline V lookup: CDR1 WNHNN, CDR2 SYGVQD (reference sequence). The J segment lost 4 bases and the V segment lost 4 bases, leaving 10 bases of the junction unmatched. CDR3 in amino acids: CASSGDWAAGADTQYF. The CDR3 nucleotides read TGCGCCAGCAGTGGGGACTGGGCAGCGGGGGCAGATACGCAGTATTTT.

The J gene is TRBJ1-4, the V gene TRBV11-2, with 7 bases lining up with TRBD1. The V gene end was trimmed by 3 bases and the J gene end by 7 bases; junction bases not matched to a gene: 11. Germline lookup yields CDR1 SGHAT and CDR2 FQNNGV. The CDR3 consists of 16 residues. In DNA form, the CDR3 reads TGTGCCAGCAGCTTTCCCCGTACAGGGGTAGGTGAAAAACTGTTTTTT. This translates into CASSFPRTGVGEKLFF.

The chain employs TRBV25-1 and TRBJ2-2; D remains ambiguous. Trimming took 7 bases from V and 1 from J, leaving 4 bases between them. This CDR3 comprises 12 residues. Germline values: CDR1 MGHDK, CDR2 SYGVNS. This chain's CDR3 is CASKGNTGELFF. Here the CDR3 DNA reads TGTGCCAGCAAAGGGAACACCGGGGAGCTGTTTTTT.

The chain is built from TRBV10-3 and TRBJ2-5, with 8 bases matching TRBD1. Germline CDR1 is ENHRY and CDR2 is SYGVKD. The CDR3 is 16 amino acids. The junction had 9 bases not matched to a gene; V was cut back by 3 bases and J by 3 bases. The DNA for the CDR3 is TGTGCCATCAGTGATGGGACAGGATTCGAGGAAGAGACCCAGTACTTC. This codes for CAISDGTGFEEETQYF.

The chain carries TRBV10-3 and TRBJ2-3, with D tentatively TRBD2 (6 bases). Deletions cut 0 bases from V and 3 bases from J, with 7 bases between. Germline-derived CDR1 and CDR2 are ENHRY and SYGVKD. The CDR3 has 14 residues. CDR3 protein: CAISESTSTDTQYF. The CDR3 DNA is TGTGCCATCAGTGAGTCGACTAGTACAGATACGCAGTATTTT.

The genes are TRBV6-6 and TRBJ2-7; D not resolved. V was cut by 6 bases and J by 4 bases, with 22 bases left in between. This CDR3 is 16 amino acids long. Germline V gene sequence: CDR1 MNHNY, CDR2 SVGAGI (reference sequence). CDR3 protein: CASSRRGGQREYEQYF. CDR3 bases: TGTGCCAGCAGCCGCCGTGGTGGCCAGCGAGAATACGAGCAGTACTTC.